Below, 8 T cell receptor beta chains from the same sample are listed, as sequenced in a study of STAT5B mutations in CD4+ large granular lymphocyte leukemia. The table came from immunoSEQ multiplex PCR; TCRdb's copy has only in-frame clones and leaves some out. The table includes approximately 40,000 clones, 84% detected once. The sequencing sample was made of CD4+ T cells from blood buffy coats. The origin of the receptors is a human donor in good health.

The CDR3 sequence: CASSDNRGTQYF. CDR3 DNA sequence: TGTGCCAGCAGCGACAATAGGGGGACCCAGTACTTC. This rearrangement joins TRBV7-3 to TRBJ2-5, with TRBD1 as a possible D gene (5 bases). Germline CDR1 and CDR2: SGHTA and FQGTGA. The CDR3 is 12 residues long. V was pared by 5 bases and J by 7 bases, with 11 bases between.

CDR3 coding DNA: TGCGCCAGCAGCCAGAATTTTCGGGATACCTACGAGCAGTACTTC. Residues: CASSQNFRDTYEQYF. The chain links TRBV4-3 to TRBJ2-7; perhaps TRBD2 as D (5 bases). The CDR3 sequence is 15 residues long. Deletions cut 3 bases from V and 2 bases from J, with 14 bases between. Germline CDR1 and CDR2: LGHNA and YSLEER.

The rearrangement uses TRBV5-1 and TRBJ2-5; D unresolved. V dropped 0 bases and J dropped 2 bases, with 5 bases sitting between them. Germline assignment: CDR1 SGHRS and CDR2 YFSETQ. The CDR3 runs 13 residues. CDR3 in DNA: TGCGCCAGCAGCTTGGGGCAGCAAGAGACCCAGTACTTC. Encoded protein: CASSLGQQETQYF.

V usage is TRBV7-9 and J usage is TRBJ1-2; 9 nucleotides agree with TRBD1. CDR3 length equals 17 residues. Germline values: CDR1 SEHNR, CDR2 FQNEAQ (reference sequence). The trim removed 5 bases at V and 3 bases at J, leaving 13 bases unmatched. CDR3: CASSPIYTTGGDYGYTF. CDR3 nucleotide sequence: TGTGCCAGCAGCCCGATATATACGACAGGGGGAGACTATGGCTACACCTTC.

In the case of this clone: At one end the junction does not follow the germline gene, possibly because of a read error. This rearrangement joins TRBV2 to TRBJ2-1; the D gene is possibly TRBD2 (6 bases). The CDR3 runs to 15 residues. The germline V gene encodes CDR1 SNHLY and CDR2 FYNNEI. In DNA, the CDR3 is TGTGCCAGTAGTGCGGGACTGACCTCCTACAATGAGCAGTTCTTC. Its translation is CASSAGLTSYNEQFF.

The V and J genes are TRBV6-5 and TRBJ2-2, with D perhaps TRBD1 (5 bases). CDR1 and CDR2 from the germline V gene are MNHEY and SVGAGI. V gave up 1 base and J gave up 6 bases, with 12 bases separating them. The CDR3 consists of 15 residues. CDR3 nucleotides: TGTGCCAGCAGTTACTACCAGGGTGTTGCCGGGGAGCTGTTTTTT. Translation gives CASSYYQGVAGELFF.

The chain uses TRBV11-2 and TRBJ2-2; D perhaps matches TRBD2 (5 bases). This CDR3 contains 13 residues. The V gene lost 5 bases and the J gene lost 5 bases, with 9 bases spanning the gap. Germline assignment: CDR1 SGHAT and CDR2 FQNNGV. CDR3 residues: CASSRRLTGELFF. The CDR3 DNA sequence: TGTGCCAGCAGCCGGAGGCTTACCGGGGAGCTGTTTTTT.

The gene calls are TRBV5-1 and TRBJ2-2; the D is unclear. V dropped 3 bases and J dropped 5 bases, with 17 bases sitting between them. There are 16 residues in the CDR3. The germline gives CDR1 SGHRS, CDR2 YFSETQ. CDR3 in amino acids: CASSSTPGLGTGELFF. In nucleotides, the CDR3 is TGCGCCAGCAGCTCCACCCCCGGATTAGGGACCGGGGAGCTGTTTTTT.